Included here is one T cell receptor beta chain sequence, with context. As yet, its antigen is unknown. The data were obtained in a study of radiotherapy plus CTLA-4 blockade in lung cancer. Assay: immunoSEQ multiplex PCR; the TCRdb copy retains only in-frame clones and omits some. The sample contains about 31,000 clones, less than 75% of which appear only once. The V gene end was trimmed by 4 bases and the J gene end by 0 bases; junction bases not matched to a gene: 7. Germline CDR1 is SGHNT and CDR2 is YYREEE (reference sequence). The CDR3 loop spans 17 amino acids. General observations from the study: Subsequent to radiotherapy plus ipilimumab, tumor-derived TCR clones underwent expansion in blood.

This TCR was sampled from a human donor with non-small cell lung cancer whose response to radiotherapy plus ipilimumab could not be evaluated. This chain joins TRBV5-4 and TRBJ2-7; TRBD2 matches at 13 bases. The source was peripheral blood, collected from a patient treated with radiotherapy plus ipilimumab. This CDR3 is CASSLGTSGTYSYEQYF. The CDR3 nucleotides read TGTGCCAGCAGCCTAGGGACTAGCGGGACCTACTCCTACGAGCAGTACTTC.